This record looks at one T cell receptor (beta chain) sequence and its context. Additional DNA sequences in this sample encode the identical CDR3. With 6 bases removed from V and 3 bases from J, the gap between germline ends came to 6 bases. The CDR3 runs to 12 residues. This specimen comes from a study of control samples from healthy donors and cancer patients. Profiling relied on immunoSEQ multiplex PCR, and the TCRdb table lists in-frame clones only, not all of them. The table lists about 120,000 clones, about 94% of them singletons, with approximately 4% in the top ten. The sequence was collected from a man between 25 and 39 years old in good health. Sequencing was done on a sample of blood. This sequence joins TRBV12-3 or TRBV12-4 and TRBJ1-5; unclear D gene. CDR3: CASSLDNQPQHF. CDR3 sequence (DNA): TGTGCCAGCAGCTTGGACAATCAGCCCCAGCATTTT.